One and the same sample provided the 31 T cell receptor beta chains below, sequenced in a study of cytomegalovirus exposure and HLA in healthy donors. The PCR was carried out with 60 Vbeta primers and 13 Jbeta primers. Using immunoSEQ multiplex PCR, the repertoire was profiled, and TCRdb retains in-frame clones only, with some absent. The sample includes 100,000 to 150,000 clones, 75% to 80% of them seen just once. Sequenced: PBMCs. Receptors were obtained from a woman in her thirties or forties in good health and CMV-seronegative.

The CDR3 DNA reads as TGTGCCAGCAGTTACTGGACCGCGGGTGAGCAGTTCTTC. Translation: CASSYWTAGEQFF. The chain links TRBV6-5 to TRBJ2-1; a weak D match, TRBD2 (5 bases). CDR1 is MNHEY, CDR2 SVGAGI, per germline. The length of the CDR3 is 13 residues. Trimming took 1 base from V and 9 from J, leaving 10 bases between them.

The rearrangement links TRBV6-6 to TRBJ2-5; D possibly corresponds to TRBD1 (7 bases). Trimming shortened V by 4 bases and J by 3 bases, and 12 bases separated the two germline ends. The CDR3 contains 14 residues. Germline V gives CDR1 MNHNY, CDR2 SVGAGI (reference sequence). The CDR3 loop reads CASSFGGGEETQYF. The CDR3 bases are TGTGCCAGCAGTTTTGGAGGGGGCGAAGAGACCCAGTACTTC.

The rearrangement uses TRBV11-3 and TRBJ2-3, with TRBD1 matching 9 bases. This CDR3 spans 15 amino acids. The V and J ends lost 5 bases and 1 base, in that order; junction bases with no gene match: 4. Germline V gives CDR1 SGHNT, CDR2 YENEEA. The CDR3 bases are TGTGCCAGCAGCCTTCGACAGGGGGGCACAGATACGCAGTATTTT. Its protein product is CASSLRQGGTDTQYF.

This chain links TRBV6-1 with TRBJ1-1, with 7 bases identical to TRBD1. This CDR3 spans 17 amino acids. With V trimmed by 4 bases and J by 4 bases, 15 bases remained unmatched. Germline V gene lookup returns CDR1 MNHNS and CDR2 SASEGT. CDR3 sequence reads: CASSVRAATGAVTEAFF. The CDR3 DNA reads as TGTGCCAGCAGTGTAAGGGCAGCTACAGGGGCTGTCACTGAAGCTTTCTTT.

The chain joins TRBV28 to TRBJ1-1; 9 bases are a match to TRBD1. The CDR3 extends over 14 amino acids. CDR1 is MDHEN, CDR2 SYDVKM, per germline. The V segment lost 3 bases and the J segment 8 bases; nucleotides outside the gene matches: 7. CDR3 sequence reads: CASSFPTGGNEAFF. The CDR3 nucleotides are TGTGCCAGCAGTTTCCCTACAGGGGGCAACGAAGCTTTCTTT.

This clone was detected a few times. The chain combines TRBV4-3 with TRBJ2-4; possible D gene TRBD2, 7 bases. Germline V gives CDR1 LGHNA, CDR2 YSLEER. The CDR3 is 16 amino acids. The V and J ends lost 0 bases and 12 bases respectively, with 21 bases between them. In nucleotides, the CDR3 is TGCGCCAGCAGCCAAGATCTCGGGGAGGGCGTGGACAGTCAGTACTTC. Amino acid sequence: CASSQDLGEGVDSQYF.

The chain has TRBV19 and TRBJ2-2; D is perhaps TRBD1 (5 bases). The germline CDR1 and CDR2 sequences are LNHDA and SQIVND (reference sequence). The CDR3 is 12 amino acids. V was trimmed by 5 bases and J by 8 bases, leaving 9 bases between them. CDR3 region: CASSPQGGELFF. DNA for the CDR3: TGTGCCAGTAGTCCCCAGGGTGGGGAGCTGTTTTTT.

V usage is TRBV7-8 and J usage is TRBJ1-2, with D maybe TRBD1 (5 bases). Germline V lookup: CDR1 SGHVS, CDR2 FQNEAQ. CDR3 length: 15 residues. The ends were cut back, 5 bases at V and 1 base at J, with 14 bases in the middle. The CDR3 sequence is CASSPRQMLNYGYTF. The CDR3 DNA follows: TGTGCCAGCAGCCCGCGACAGATGCTTAACTATGGCTACACCTTC.

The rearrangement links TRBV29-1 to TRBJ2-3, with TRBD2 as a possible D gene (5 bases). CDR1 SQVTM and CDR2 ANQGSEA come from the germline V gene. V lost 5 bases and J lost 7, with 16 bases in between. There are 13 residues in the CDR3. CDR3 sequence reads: CSVHNPSGYTQYF. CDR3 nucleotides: TGCAGCGTTCATAATCCAAGCGGTTATACGCAGTATTTT.

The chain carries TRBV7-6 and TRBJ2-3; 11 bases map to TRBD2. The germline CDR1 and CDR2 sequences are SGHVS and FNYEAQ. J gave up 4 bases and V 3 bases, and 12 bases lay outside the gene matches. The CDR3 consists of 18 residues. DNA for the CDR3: TGTGCCAGCAGCTTTACGGGGACTAGCGGCCAGGCGGCAGATACGCAGTATTTT. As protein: CASSFTGTSGQAADTQYF.

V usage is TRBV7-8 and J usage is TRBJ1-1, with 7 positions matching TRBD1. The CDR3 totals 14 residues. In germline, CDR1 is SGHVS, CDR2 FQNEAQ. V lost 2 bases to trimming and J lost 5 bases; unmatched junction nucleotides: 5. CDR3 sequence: CASSLTATGTEAFF. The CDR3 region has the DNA TGTGCCAGCAGCTTAACGGCGACAGGGACTGAAGCTTTCTTT.

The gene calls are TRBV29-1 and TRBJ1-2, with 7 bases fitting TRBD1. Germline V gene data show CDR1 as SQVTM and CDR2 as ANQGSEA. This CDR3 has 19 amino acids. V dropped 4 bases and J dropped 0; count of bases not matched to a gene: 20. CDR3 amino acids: CSVARPGQAWTRSNYGYTF. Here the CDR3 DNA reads TGCAGCGTTGCCCGACCCGGACAGGCCTGGACCCGTTCTAACTATGGCTACACCTTC. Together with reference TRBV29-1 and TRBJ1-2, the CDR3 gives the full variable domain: SAVISQKPSRDICQRGTSLTIQCQVDSQVTMMFWYRQQPGQSLTLIATANQGSEATYESGFVIDKFPISRPNLTFSTLTVSNMSPEDSSIYLCSVARPGQAWTRSNYGYTFGSGTRLTVV.

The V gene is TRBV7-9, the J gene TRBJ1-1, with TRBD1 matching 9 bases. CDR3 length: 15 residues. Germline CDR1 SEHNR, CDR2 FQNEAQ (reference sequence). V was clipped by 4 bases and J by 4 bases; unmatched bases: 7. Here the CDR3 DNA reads TGTGCCAGCAGCTCGGGACAGGGAAGGGGCACTGAAGCTTTCTTT. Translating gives CASSSGQGRGTEAFF.

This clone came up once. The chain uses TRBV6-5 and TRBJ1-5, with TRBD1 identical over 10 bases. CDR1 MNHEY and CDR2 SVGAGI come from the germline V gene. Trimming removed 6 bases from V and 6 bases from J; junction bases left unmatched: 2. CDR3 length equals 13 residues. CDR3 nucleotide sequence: TGTGCCAGCAGAGGACAGGGGGGTCAGCCCCAGCATTTT. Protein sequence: CASRGQGGQPQHF.

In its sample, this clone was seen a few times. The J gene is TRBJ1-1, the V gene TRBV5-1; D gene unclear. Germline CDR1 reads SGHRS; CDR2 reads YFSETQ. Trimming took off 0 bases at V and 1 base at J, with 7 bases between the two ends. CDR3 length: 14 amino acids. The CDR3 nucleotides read TGCGCCAGCAGCTTGGCCCCGGGGAACACTGAAGCTTTCTTT. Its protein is CASSLAPGNTEAFF. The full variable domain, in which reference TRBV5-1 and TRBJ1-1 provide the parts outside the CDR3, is KAGVTQTPRYLIKTRGQQVTLSCSPISGHRSVSWYQQTPGQGLQFLFEYFSETQRNKGNFPGRFSGRQFSNSRSEMNVSTLELGDSALYLCASSLAPGNTEAFFGQGTRLTVV.

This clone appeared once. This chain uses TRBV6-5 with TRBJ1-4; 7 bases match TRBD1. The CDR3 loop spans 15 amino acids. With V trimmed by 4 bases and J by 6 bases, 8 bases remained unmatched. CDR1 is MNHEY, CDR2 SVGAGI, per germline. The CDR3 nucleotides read TGTGCCAGCAGTTGGACAGGTACCCTCTATGAAAAACTGTTTTTT. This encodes CASSWTGTLYEKLFF.

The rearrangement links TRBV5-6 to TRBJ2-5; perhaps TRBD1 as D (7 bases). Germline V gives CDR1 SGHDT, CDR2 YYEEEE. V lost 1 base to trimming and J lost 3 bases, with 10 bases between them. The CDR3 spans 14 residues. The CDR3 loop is CASSLSRGEETQYF. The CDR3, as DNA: TGTGCCAGCAGCTTGTCCAGGGGGGAAGAGACCCAGTACTTC.

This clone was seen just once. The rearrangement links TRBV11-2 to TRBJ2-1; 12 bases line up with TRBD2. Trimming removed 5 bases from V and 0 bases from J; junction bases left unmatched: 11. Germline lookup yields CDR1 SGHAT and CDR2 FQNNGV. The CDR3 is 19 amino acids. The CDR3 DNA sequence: TGTGCCAGCAGCCACCCCACGACTAGCGGGAGTAGCTCCTACAATGAGCAGTTCTTC. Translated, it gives CASSHPTTSGSSSYNEQFF.

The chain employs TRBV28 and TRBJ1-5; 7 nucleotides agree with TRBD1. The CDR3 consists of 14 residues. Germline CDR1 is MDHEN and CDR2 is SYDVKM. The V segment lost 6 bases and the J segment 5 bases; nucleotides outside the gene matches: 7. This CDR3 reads CASSSGGPHQPQHF. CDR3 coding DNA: TGTGCCAGCAGCTCAGGGGGACCCCATCAGCCCCAGCATTTT.

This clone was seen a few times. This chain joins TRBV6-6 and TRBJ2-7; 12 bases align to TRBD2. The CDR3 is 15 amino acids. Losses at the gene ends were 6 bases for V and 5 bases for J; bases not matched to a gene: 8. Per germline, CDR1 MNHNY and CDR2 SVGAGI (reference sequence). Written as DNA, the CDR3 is TGTGCCAGCAGCGCCGGGACTAGCGGGTTCAACGAGCAGTACTTC. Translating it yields CASSAGTSGFNEQYF.

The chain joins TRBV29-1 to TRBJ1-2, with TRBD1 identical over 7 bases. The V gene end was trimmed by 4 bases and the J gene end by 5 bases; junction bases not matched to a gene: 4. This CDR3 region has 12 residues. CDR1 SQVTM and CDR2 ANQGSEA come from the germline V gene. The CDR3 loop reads CSVGQGEYGYTF. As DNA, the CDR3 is TGCAGCGTTGGCCAGGGGGAGTATGGCTACACCTTC. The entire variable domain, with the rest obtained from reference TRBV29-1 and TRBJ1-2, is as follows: SAVISQKPSRDICQRGTSLTIQCQVDSQVTMMFWYRQQPGQSLTLIATANQGSEATYESGFVIDKFPISRPNLTFSTLTVSNMSPEDSSIYLCSVGQGEYGYTFGSGTRLTVV.

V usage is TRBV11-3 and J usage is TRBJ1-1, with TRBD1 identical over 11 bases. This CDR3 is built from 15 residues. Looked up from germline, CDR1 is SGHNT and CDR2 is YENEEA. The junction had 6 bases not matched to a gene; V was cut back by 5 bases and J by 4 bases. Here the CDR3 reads CASSQGQGGTTEAFF. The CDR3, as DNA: TGTGCCAGCAGCCAGGGACAGGGGGGTACCACTGAAGCTTTCTTT.

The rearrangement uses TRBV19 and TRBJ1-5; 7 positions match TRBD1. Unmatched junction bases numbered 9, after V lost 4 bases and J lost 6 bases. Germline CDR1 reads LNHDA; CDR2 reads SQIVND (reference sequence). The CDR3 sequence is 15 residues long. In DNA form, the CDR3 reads TGTGCCAGTAGTACCGTTAGACAGGGCGGTCAGCCCCAGCATTTT. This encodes CASSTVRQGGQPQHF.

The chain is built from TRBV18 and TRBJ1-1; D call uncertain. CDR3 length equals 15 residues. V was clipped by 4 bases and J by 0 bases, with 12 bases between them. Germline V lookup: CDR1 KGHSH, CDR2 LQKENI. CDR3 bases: TGTGCCAGCTCACGAAACAGCCAATTGAACACTGAAGCTTTCTTT. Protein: CASSRNSQLNTEAFF. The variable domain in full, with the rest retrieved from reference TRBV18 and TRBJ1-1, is NAGVMQNPRHLVRRRGQEARLRCSPMKGHSHVYWYRQLPEEGLKFMVYLQKENIIDESGMPKERFSAEFPKEGPSILRIQQVVRGDSAAYFCASSRNSQLNTEAFFGQGTRLTVV.

The CDR3: CASSLQGARAFF. DNA for the CDR3: TGTGCCAGCAGTTTACAGGGGGCTCGGGCTTTCTTT. V is TRBV6-6 and J is TRBJ1-1, with 9 bases lining up with TRBD1. Trimming took 4 bases from V and 11 from J; bases not matched to a gene: 5. This CDR3 is 12 amino acids long. The germline gives CDR1 MNHNY, CDR2 SVGAGI (reference sequence).

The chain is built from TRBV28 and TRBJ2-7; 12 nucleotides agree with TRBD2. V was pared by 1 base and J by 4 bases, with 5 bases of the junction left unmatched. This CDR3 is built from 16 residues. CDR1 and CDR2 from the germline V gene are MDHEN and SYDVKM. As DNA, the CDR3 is TGTGCCAGCAGTTTATCGGGCGGACTAGCGGGGTACGAGCAGTACTTC. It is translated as CASSLSGGLAGYEQYF.

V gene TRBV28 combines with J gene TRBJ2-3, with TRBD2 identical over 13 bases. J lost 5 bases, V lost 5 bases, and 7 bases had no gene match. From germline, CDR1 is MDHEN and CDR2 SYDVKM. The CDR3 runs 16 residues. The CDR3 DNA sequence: TGTGCCAGCAGTGGGGGACTAGCGGGAAGGGTAGATACGCAGTATTTT. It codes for CASSGGLAGRVDTQYF.

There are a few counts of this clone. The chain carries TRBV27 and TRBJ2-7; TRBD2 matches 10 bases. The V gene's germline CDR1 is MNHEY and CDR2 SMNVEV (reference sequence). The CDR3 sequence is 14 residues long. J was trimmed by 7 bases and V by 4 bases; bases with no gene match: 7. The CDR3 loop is CASSSSGRAREQYF. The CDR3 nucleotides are TGTGCCAGCAGTTCCAGCGGGAGGGCACGGGAGCAGTACTTC.

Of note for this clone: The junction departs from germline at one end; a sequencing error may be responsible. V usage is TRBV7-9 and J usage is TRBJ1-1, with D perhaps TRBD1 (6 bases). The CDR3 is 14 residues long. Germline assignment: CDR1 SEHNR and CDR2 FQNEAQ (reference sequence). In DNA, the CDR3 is TGTTCCAGCAGCTTGGGTACCCAGGGGACTGAAGCTTTCTTT. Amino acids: CSSSLGTQGTEAFF.

The CDR3 region has the DNA TGCGCCAGCAGCTTCCGGGAGTCGGTCTACGAGCAGTACTTC. Its translation: CASSFRESVYEQYF. V and J are TRBV5-1 and TRBJ2-5, with a possible D match to TRBD2 (6 bases). The end of the DNA is better explained by TRBJ2-7, so the J call may be wrong. The germline V gene has CDR1 SGHRS and CDR2 YFSETQ. The CDR3 length is 14 residues.

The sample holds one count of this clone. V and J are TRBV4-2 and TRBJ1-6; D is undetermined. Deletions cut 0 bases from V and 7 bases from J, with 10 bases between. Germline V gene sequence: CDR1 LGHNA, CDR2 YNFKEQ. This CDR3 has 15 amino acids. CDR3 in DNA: TGTGCCAGCAGCCAAGATTTAGGCGGGAATTCACCCCTCCACTTT. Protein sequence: CASSQDLGGNSPLHF.